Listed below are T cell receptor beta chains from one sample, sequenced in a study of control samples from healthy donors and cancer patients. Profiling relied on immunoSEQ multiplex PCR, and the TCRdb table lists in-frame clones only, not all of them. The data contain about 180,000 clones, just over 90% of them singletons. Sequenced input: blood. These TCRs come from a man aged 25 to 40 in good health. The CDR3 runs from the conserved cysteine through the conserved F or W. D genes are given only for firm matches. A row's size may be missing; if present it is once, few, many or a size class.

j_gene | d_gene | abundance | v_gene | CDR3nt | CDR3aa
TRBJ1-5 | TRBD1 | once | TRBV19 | TGTGCCAGTAAAGACAGGGGCAATCAGCCCCAGCATTTT | CASKDRGNQPQHF
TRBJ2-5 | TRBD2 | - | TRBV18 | TGTGCCAGCTCACCACCGCCGGGGGGACAAGAGACCCAGTACTTC | CASSPPPGGQETQYF
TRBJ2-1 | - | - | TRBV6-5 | TGTGCCAGCAGCTTCGACCCGGCCCGTGAGCAGTTCTTC | CASSFDPAREQFF
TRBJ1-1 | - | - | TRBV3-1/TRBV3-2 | TGTGCCAGCAGCCAAGATTGGGGGCGCAGCACTGAAGCTTTCTTT | CASSQDWGRSTEAFF
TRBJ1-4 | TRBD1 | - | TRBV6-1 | TGTGCCAGCAGTGAAAGTGAAGCAGGGGGGGCGGAAAAACTGTTTTTT | CASSESEAGGAEKLFF
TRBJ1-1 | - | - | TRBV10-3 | TGTGCCATCAGTGTGGAGAAGAACACTGAAGCTTTCTTT | CAISVEKNTEAFF
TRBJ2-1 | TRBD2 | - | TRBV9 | TGTGCCAGCAGCGTCCGGGGGGACCCTTCGTACAATGAGCAGTTCTTC | CASSVRGDPSYNEQFF
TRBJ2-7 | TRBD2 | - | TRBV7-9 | TGTGCCAGCAGCTTACTGCGGGGGACCCCGTACGAGCAGTACTTC | CASSLLRGTPYEQYF
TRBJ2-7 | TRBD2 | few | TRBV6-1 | TGTGCCAGCAGTGAAAACAGCGGGAGATCCTACGAGCAGTACTTC | CASSENSGRSYEQYF
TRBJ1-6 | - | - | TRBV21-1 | TGTGCCAGCAGCAAAGAGGGGACGGAGGGCCCTTCACCCCTCCACTTT | CASSKEGTEGPSPLHF
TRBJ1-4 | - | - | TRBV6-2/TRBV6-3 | TGTGCCAGCAGTTACCAGACGGGGAATGTGTTTTTT | CASSYQTGNVFF
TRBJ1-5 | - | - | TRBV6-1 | TGTGCCAGCAGTGAAGGTGGGGGAAATCAGCCCCAGCATTTT | CASSEGGGNQPQHF
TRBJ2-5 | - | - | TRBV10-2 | TGCGCCACCAAACATGAGGCGTTCCAAGAGACCCAGTACTTC | CATKHEAFQETQYF
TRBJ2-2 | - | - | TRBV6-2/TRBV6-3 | TGTGCCAGCAGTTACCGAGGTCAATCCGGGGAGCTGTTTTTT | CASSYRGQSGELFF
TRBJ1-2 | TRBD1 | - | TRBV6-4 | TGTGCCAGCAGTGAGGTTTTACTTGGACAGGGAAGGAACGGCTACACCTTC | CASSEVLLGQGRNGYTF
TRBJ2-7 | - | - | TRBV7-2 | TGTGCCAGCAGCTCAGAGGCTAGCCGGCTCGAGCAGTACTTC | CASSSEASRLEQYF
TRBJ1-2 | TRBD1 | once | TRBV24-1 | TGTGCCACCAGTGATTCAAGGGACAGGGTAGCGCATGGCTACACCTTC | CATSDSRDRVAHGYTF
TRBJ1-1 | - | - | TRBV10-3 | TGTGCCATCAATTCCCACCGGGACACACACACTGAAGCTTTCTTT | CAINSHRDTHTEAFF
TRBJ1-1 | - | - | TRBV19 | TGTGCCGTGGGCTCACAGGGAACCTCTGAAGCTTTCTTT | CAVGSQGTSEAFF
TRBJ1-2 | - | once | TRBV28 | TGTGCCAGCGTTGGTTATTATGGCTACACCTTC | CASVGYYGYTF
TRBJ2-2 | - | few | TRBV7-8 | TGTGCCAGCAGCGAGGGGCCTATTCGTTGGACCGGGGAGCTGTTTTTT | CASSEGPIRWTGELFF
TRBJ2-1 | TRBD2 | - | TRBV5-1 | TGCGCCAGCAGCTTCAAGGCGGGGGGGGCCGGAGAGCAGTTCTTC | CASSFKAGGAGEQFF
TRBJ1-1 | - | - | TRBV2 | TGTGCCAGCAGTGGTTACTTAAACTCCGAAGCTTTCTTT | CASSGYLNSEAFF
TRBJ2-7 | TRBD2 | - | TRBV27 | TGTGCCAGCAGTCATGGGAGGGTTTACGAGCAGTACTTC | CASSHGRVYEQYF
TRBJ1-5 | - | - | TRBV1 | TGCACCAGCAGCCAGGAGGCCGATAGCAATCAGCCCCAGCATTTT | CTSSQEADSNQPQHF
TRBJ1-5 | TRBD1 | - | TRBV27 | TGTGCCAGCAGTTTGAGGGGGCTAAATCAGCCCCAGCATTTT | CASSLRGLNQPQHF
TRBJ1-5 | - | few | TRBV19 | TGTGCCAGCAGTTCCGGACACTTCAGCAATCAGCCCCAGCATTTT | CASSSGHFSNQPQHF
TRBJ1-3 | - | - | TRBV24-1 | TGTGCCACCATGAAGACCAAAGGGTCGGGCAACACCATATATTTT | CATMKTKGSGNTIYF
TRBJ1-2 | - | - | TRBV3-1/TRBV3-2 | TGTGCCAGCAGCCCCATAAGCGGGGAAGGAGGCTACACCTTC | CASSPISGEGGYTF
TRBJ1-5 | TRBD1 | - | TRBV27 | TGTGCCAGCAGCTCGGGACAGGCCAATCAGCCCCAGCATTTT | CASSSGQANQPQHF
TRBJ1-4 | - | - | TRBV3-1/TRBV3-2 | TGTGCCAGCAGCCAAGTTACGGGGGCGCATGAAAAACTGTTTTTT | CASSQVTGAHEKLFF
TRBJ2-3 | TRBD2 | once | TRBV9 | TGTGCCAGCAGCGCAACCGGGACTAGCGGGAGCTTGACAGATACGCAGTATTTT | CASSATGTSGSLTDTQYF
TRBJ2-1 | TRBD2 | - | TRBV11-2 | TGTGCCAGTCGAGCGGGAGAAGGCAATGAGCAGTTCTTC | CASRAGEGNEQFF
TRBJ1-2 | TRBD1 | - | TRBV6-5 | TGTGCCAGCAGTCCGACAGGGGTTGGGGGCTATGGCTACACCTTC | CASSPTGVGGYGYTF
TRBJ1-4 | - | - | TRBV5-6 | TGTGCCAGCAGCTTATATGGCAGGGAGAAACTGTTTTTT | CASSLYGREKLFF
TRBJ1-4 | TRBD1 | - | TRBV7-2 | TGTGCCAGCAGCCCGGGACAGCATAATGAAAAACTGTTTTTT | CASSPGQHNEKLFF
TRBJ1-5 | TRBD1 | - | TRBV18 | TGTGCCAGCTCAGACATATCCGGGACAGGGGGGCAGCCCCAGCATTTT | CASSDISGTGGQPQHF
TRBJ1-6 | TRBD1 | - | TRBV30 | TGTGCCTGGAGTCGGGGACAGGAAAATTCACCCCTCCACTTT | CAWSRGQENSPLHF
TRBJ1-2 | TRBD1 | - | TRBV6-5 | TGTGCCAGTTTGGCTACCGGGACAGGGGGAGGCTACACCTTC | CASLATGTGGGYTF
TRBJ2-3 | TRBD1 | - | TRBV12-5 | TGTGCTAGTGGTTTGGGGATAACAGGGGGCGCAGATACGCAGTATTTT | CASGLGITGGADTQYF
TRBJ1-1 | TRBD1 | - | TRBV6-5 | TGTGCTTCTAGGGCGGAGGGGGCGAAGAACACTGAAGCTTTCTTT | CASRAEGAKNTEAFF